These 4 T cell receptor beta chains came from one sample sequenced in a study of blood T cell repertoires in COVID-19. TCRdb's table, derived via immunoSEQ multiplex PCR, lists solely in-frame clones and lacks some. The table shows about 81,000 clones, with around nine tenths occurring only once. The source material was PBMCs or T cells enriched from blood (not recorded which). The source is a woman between 45 and 65 years old with acute COVID-19.

This clone was seen a handful of times. The chain uses TRBV27 and TRBJ2-2, with 7 bases matching TRBD1. CDR3 length: 16 residues. J lost 5 bases, V lost 6 bases, and 12 bases had no gene match. In germline, CDR1 is MNHEY, CDR2 SMNVEV (reference sequence). CDR3 protein: CASSVRAARGTGELFF. In nucleotides, the CDR3 is TGTGCCAGCAGCGTTCGGGCGGCCAGGGGGACCGGGGAGCTGTTTTTT.

The rearrangement joins TRBV6-2 or TRBV6-3 to TRBJ1-2, with 8 bases lining up with TRBD1. J was trimmed by 3 bases and V by 2 bases; bases with no gene match: 2. The CDR3 runs 14 residues. Per the germline V gene, CDR1 is MNHEY and CDR2 is SVGEGT. CDR3 sequence reads: CASSYAGGDYGYTF. DNA for the CDR3: TGTGCCAGCAGTTACGCAGGGGGCGACTATGGCTACACCTTC.

The chain joins TRBV19 to TRBJ2-7; D not certain. The germline CDR1 and CDR2 sequences are LNHDA and SQIVND (reference sequence). This CDR3 contains 13 residues. Trimming removed 1 base from V and 3 bases from J, with 7 bases in between. The DNA of the CDR3 is TGTGCCAGTAGTATAGGGGCCAGCTACGAGCAGTACTTC. It yields the protein CASSIGASYEQYF. The full variable domain, rest sourced from reference TRBV19 and TRBJ2-7, is DGGITQSPKYLFRKEGQNVTLSCEQNLNHDAMYWYRQDPGQGLRLIYYSQIVNDFQKGDIAEGYSVSREKKESFPLTVTSAQKNPTAFYLCASSIGASYEQYFGPGTRLTVT.

The chain links TRBV7-9 to TRBJ2-7; D call uncertain. The V and J ends lost 1 base and 3 bases respectively, with 10 bases between them. From germline, CDR1 is SEHNR and CDR2 FQNEAQ (reference sequence). CDR3 size: 14 residues. The CDR3 sequence is CASSLDGRGYEQYF. The CDR3 DNA sequence: TGTGCCAGCAGCTTAGACGGCCGAGGCTACGAGCAGTACTTC.